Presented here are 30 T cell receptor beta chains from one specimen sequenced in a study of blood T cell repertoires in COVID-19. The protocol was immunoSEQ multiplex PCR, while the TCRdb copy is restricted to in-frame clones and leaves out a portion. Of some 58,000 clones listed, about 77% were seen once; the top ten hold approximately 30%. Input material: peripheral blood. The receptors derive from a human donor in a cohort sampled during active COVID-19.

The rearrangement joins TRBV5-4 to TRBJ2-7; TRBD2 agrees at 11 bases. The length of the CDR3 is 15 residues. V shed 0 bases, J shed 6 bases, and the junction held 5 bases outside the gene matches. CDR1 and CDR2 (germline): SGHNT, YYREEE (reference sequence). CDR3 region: CASSLDTSGGVEQYF. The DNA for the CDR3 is TGTGCCAGCAGCTTGGACACTAGCGGGGGTGTCGAGCAGTACTTC.

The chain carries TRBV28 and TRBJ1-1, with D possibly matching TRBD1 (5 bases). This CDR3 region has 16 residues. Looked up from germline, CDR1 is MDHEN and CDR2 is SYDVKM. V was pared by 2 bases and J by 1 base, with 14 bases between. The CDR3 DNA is TGTGCCAGCAGTTTAAGGTTTGGGGGGAAGAACACTGAAGCTTTCTTT. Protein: CASSLRFGGKNTEAFF.

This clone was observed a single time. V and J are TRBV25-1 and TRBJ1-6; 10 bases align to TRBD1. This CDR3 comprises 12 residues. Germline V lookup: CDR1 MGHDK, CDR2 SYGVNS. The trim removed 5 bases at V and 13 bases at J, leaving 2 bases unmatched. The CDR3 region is CASSWDRGPLHF. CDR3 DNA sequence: TGTGCCAGCAGTTGGGACAGGGGTCCCCTCCACTTT.

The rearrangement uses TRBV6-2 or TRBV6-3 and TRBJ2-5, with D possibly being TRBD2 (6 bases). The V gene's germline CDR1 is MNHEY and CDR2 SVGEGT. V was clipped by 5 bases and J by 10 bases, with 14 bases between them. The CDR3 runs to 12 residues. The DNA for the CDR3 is TGTGCCAGCAGTACTCAAATCGGGGGCCAGTACTTC. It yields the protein CASSTQIGGQYF.

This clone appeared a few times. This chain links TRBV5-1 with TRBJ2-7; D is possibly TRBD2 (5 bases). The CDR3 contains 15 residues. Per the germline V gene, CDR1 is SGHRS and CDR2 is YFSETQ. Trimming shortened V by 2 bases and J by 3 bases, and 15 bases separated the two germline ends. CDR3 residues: CASSLGEGQYYEQYF. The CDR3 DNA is TGCGCCAGCAGCTTAGGAGAGGGCCAGTACTACGAGCAGTACTTC.

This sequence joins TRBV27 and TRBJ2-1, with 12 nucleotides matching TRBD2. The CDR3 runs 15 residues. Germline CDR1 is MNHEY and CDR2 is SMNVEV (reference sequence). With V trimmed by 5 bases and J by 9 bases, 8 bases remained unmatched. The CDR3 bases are TGTGCCAGCAGTCCTCGACTAGCGGGAGAGACTGAGCAGTTCTTC. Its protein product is CASSPRLAGETEQFF.

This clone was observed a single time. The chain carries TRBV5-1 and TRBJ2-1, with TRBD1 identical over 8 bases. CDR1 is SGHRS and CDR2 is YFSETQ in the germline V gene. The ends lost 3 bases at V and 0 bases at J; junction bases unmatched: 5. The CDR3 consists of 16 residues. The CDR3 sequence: CASSSSGGTSYNEQFF. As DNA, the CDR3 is TGCGCCAGCAGCTCTTCAGGGGGCACCTCCTACAATGAGCAGTTCTTC.

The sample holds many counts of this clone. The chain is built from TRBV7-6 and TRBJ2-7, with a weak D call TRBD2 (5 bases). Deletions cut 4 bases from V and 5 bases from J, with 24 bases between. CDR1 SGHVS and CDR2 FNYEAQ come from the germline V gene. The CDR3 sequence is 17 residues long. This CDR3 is CASSSRGEGAIGDEQYF. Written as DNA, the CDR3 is TGTGCCAGCAGCTCCCGGGGAGAGGGAGCGATTGGGGACGAGCAGTACTTC. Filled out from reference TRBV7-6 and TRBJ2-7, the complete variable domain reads GAGVSQSPRYKVTKRGQDVALRCDPISGHVSLYWYRQALGQGPEFLTYFNYEAQQDKSGLPNDRFSAERPEGSISTLTIQRTEQRDSAMYRCASSSRGEGAIGDEQYFGPGTRLTVT.

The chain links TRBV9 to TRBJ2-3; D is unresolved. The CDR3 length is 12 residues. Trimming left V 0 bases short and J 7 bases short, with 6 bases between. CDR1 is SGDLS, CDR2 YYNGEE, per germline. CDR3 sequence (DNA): TGTGCCAGCAGCGTAGACGCTAATACGCAGTATTTT. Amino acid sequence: CASSVDANTQYF.

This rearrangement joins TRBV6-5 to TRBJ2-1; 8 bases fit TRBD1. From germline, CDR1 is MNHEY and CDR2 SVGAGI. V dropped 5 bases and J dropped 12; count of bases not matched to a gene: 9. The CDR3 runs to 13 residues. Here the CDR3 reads CASSRPTGTGQFF. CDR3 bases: TGTGCCAGCAGTCGCCCTACCGGGACAGGGCAGTTCTTC.

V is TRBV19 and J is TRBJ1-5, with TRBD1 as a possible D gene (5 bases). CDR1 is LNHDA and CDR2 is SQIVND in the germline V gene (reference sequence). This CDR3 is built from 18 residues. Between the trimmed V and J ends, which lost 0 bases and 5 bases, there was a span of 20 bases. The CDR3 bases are TGTGCCAGTAGTATAGACCCCCGGGACTCCAGGCGGGATCAGCCCCAGCATTTT. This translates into CASSIDPRDSRRDQPQHF.

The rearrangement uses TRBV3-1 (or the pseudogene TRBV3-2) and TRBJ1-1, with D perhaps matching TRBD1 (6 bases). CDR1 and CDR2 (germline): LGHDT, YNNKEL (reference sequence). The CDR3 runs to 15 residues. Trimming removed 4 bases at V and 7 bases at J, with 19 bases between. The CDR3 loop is CASSLLTTGPIEAFF. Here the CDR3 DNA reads TGTGCCAGCAGCCTTCTCACGACAGGCCCCATTGAAGCTTTCTTT.

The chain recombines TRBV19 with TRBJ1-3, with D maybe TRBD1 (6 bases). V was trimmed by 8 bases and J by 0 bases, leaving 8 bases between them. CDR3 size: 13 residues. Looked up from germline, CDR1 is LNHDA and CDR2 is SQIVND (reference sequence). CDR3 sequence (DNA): TGTGCCAGTGGACAGTTCTCTGGAAACACCATATATTTT. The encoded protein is CASGQFSGNTIYF. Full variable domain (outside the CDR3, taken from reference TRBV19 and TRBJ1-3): DGGITQSPKYLFRKEGQNVTLSCEQNLNHDAMYWYRQDPGQGLRLIYYSQIVNDFQKGDIAEGYSVSREKKESFPLTVTSAQKNPTAFYLCASGQFSGNTIYFGEGSWLTVV.

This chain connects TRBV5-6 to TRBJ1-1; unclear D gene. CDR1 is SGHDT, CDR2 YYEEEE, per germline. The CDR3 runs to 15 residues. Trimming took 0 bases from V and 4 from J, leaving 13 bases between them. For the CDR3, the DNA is TGTGCCAGCAGCTTGGCCGGGGTCACGGGCACTGAAGCTTTCTTT. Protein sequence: CASSLAGVTGTEAFF.

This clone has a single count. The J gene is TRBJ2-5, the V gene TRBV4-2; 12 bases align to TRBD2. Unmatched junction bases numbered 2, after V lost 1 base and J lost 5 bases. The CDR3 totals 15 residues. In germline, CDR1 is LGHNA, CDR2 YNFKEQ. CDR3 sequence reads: CASSQATSGGETQYF. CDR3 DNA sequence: TGTGCCAGCAGCCAAGCGACTAGCGGGGGCGAGACCCAGTACTTC.

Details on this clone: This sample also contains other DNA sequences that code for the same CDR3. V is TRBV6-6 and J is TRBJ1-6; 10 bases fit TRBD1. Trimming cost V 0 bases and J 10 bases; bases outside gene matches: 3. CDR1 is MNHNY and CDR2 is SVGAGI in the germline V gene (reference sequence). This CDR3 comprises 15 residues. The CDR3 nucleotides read TGTGCCAGCAGTTACTCGGGACAGGGGAACTCACCCCTCCACTTT. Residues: CASSYSGQGNSPLHF.

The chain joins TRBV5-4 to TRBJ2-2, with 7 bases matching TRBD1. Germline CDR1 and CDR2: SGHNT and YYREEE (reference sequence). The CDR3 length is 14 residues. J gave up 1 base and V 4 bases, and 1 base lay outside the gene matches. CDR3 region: CASSRDRNTGELFF. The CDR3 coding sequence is TGTGCCAGCAGCCGGGACAGGAACACCGGGGAGCTGTTTTTT.

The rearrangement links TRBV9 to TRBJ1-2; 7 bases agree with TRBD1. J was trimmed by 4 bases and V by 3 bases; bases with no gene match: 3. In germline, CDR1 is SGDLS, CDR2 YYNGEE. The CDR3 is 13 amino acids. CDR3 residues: CASSAQGGYGYTF. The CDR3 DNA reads TGTGCCAGCAGCGCCCAGGGGGGCTATGGCTACACCTTC.

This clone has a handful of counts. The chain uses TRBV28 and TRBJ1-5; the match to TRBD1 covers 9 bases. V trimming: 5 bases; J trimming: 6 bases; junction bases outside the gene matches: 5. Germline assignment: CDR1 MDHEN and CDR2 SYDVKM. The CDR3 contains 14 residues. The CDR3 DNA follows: TGTGCCAGCAGTACGGGACAGGGTAGTCAGCCCCAGCATTTT. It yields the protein CASSTGQGSQPQHF.

The CDR3 nucleotides are TGTGCCAGCAGCAAAGGGACAGGGTGGCGGGAGACCCAGTACTTC. This translates into CASSKGTGWRETQYF. The chain couples TRBV13 to TRBJ2-5, with TRBD1 identical over 9 bases. After removal of 5 bases from V and 5 bases from J, the junction contained 9 bases not matched to a gene. CDR3 length: 15 amino acids. Germline CDR1 PRHDT, CDR2 FYEKMQ (reference sequence).

The DNA for the CDR3 is TGTGCCACCAGCAGAGAGTCCCGGGACAGGGACGGGCAGCCCCAGCATTTT. This gives the protein CATSRESRDRDGQPQHF. The rearrangement links TRBV15 to TRBJ1-5; 9 positions agree with TRBD1. Trimming removed 0 bases from V and 7 bases from J; junction bases left unmatched: 10. The CDR3 totals 17 residues. Germline lookup yields CDR1 LNHNV and CDR2 YYDKDF (reference sequence).

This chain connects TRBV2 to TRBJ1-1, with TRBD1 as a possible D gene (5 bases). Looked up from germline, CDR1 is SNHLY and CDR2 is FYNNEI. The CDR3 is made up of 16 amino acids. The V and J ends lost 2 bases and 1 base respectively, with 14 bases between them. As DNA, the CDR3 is TGTGCCAGCAGTGAAAGACGAGGCAGGGAGAACACTGAAGCTTTCTTT. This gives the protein CASSERRGRENTEAFF.

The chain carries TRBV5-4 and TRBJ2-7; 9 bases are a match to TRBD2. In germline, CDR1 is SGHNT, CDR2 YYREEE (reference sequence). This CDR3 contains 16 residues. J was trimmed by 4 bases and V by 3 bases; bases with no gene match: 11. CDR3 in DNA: TGTGCCAGCAGCTGGCGGGGGGGCACAGCGGGGTACGAGCAGTACTTC. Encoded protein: CASSWRGGTAGYEQYF.

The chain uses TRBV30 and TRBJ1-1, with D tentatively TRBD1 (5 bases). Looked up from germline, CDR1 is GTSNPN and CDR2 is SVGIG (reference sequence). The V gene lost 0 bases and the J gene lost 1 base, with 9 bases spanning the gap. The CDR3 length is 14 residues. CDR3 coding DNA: TGTGCCTGGAGTGTATCAACAGGGAACACTGAAGCTTTCTTT. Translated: CAWSVSTGNTEAFF.

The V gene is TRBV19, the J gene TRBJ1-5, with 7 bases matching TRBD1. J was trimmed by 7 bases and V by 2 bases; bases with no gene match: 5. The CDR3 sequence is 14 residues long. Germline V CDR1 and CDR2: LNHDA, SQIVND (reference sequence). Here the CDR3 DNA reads TGTGCCAGTAGTATACGACAGGGAGGCCAGCCCCAGCATTTT. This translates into CASSIRQGGQPQHF.

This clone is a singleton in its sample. The CDR3: CASSSGTPLYNEQFF. The CDR3 DNA reads as TGTGCCAGCAGTTCGGGGACTCCTCTCTACAATGAGCAGTTCTTC. V and J are TRBV6-2 or TRBV6-3 and TRBJ2-1; D may be TRBD2 (6 bases). In germline, CDR1 is MNHEY, CDR2 SVGEGT. CDR3 size: 15 residues. Trimming stripped 4 bases from V and 3 bases from J, with 13 bases between.

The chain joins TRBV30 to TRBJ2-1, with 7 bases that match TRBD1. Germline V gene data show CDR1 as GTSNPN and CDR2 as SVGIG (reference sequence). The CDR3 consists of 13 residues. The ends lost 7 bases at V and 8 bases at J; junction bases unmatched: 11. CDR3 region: CASRQGMVHEQFF. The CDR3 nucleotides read TGTGCCTCCCGACAGGGAATGGTGCATGAGCAGTTCTTC. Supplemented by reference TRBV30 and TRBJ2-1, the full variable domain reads SQTIHQWPATLVQPVGSPLSLECTVEGTSNPNLYWYRQAAGRGLQLLFYSVGIGQISSEVPQNLSASRPQDRQFILSSKKLLLSDSGFYLCASRQGMVHEQFFGPGTRLTVL.

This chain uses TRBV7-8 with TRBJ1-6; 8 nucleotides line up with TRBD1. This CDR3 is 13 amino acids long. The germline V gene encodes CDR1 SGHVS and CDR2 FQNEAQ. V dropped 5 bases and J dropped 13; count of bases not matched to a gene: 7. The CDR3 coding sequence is TGTGCCAGCAGCCCTGGACAGGGTTCTCCCCTCCACTTT. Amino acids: CASSPGQGSPLHF.

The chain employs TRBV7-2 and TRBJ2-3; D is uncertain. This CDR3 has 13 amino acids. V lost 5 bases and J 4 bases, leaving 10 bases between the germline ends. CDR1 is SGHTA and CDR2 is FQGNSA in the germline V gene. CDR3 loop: CASSANPADTQYF. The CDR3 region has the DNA TGTGCCAGCAGCGCGAATCCGGCAGATACGCAGTATTTT.

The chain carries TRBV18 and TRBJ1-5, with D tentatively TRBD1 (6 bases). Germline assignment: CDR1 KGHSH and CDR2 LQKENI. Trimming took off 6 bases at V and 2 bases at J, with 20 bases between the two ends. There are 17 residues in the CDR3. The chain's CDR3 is CASSSAQQGWGNQPQHF. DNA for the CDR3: TGTGCCAGCTCTTCTGCCCAACAGGGCTGGGGCAATCAGCCCCAGCATTTT.